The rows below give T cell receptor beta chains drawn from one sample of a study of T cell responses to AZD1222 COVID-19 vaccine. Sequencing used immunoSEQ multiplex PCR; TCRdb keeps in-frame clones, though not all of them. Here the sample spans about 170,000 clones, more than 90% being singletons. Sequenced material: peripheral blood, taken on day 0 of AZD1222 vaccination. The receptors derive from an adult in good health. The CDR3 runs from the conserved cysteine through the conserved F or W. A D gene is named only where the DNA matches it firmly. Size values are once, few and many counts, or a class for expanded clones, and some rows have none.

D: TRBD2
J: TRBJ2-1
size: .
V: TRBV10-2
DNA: TGCGCCAGCAGAGCCGGGACTAGCGGTGAGCAGTTCTTC
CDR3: CASRAGTSGEQFF

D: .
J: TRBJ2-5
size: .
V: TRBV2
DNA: TGTGCCAGCAGTTTCAGTAAAGAGACCCAGTACTTC
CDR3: CASSFSKETQYF

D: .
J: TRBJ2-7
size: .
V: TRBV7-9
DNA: TGTGCCAGCAGCCCCCGGACTGGTTATTCCTACGAGCAGTACTTC
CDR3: CASSPRTGYSYEQYF

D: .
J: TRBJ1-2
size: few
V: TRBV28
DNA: TGTGCCACCGAGCAGGGTCCCTATGGCTACACCTTC
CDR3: CATEQGPYGYTF

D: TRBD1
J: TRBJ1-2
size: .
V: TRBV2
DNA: TGTGCCAGCAGTACGGGACAGGCCTTCTATGGCTACACCTTC
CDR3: CASSTGQAFYGYTF

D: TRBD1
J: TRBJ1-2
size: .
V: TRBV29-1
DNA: TGCAGCGTTGGGCCGAATCGAAGGGGGACAGAAAGGGAAGGCTACACCTTC
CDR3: CSVGPNRRGTEREGYTF

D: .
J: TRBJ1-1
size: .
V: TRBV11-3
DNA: TGTGCCAGCAGCTCGAGCCGCGGAGCCAACACTGAAGCTTTCTTT
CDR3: CASSSSRGANTEAFF

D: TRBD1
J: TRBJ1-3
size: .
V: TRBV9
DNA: TGTGCCAGCAGCGTAGAAGGGGACAGGGCTAACACCATATATTTT
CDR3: CASSVEGDRANTIYF

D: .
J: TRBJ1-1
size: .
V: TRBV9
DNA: TGTGCCAGCAGCGTAGAAGGAGGGTGGGACACTGAAGCTTTCTTT
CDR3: CASSVEGGWDTEAFF

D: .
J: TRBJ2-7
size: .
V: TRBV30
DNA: TGTGCCTGGAGCAGGAACTACGAGCAGTACTTC
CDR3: CAWSRNYEQYF

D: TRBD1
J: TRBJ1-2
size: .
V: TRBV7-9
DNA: TGTGCCAGCAGCAGGACAGGGGATAATGGCTACACCTTC
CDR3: CASSRTGDNGYTF

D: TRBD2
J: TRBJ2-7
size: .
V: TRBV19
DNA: TGTGCCAGTAGTATGGGTAGCGGGCAGACCTACGAGCAGTACTTC
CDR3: CASSMGSGQTYEQYF

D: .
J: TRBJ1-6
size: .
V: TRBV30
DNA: TGTGCCTGGAGTATCCAGGCGCATTCACCCCTCCACTTT
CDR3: CAWSIQAHSPLHF

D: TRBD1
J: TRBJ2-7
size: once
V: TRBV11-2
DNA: TGTGCCAGCGGACTAGACAGGGGGTACGAGCAGTACTTC
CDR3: CASGLDRGYEQYF